The clone carrying this TCR beta chain has ten or more counts. Its antigen remains unidentified. Not enrolled were patients with uncontrolled infection, other autoimmune disease, pregnancy or lactation. This sample is drawn from a study of T cells in Graves' hyperthyroidism and ophthalmopathy. Study-wide background: The authors collected peripheral blood at initial diagnosis, before any treatment.

The CDR3 loop spans 14 amino acids. The germline gives CDR1 MNHEY, CDR2 SMNVEV (reference sequence). The V end was cut by 7 bases, the J end by 6 bases, with 19 bases between. Researchers amplified the TCR beta CDR3 regions from RNA transcripts. With the HTBI primer set, the TCR CDR3 went through a first round of RT-PCR. TCRdb redid the calling of the multiplex PCR reads with MiXCR, one entry per CDR3 protein. The top ten hold 4.3% of the sample, which has roughly 560,000 distinct CDR3 sequences, roughly 14% seen once. Study results and caveats: Ophthalmopathy was predicted by the model a median of 6.5 months ahead of onset.

The rearrangement links TRBV27 to TRBJ2-7; maybe TRBD1 (6 bases). The specimen was blood. This clonotype was obtained from a woman in her thirties or forties with Graves' ophthalmopathy. The CDR3 is CASKCGQLNCEQYF. The CDR3 DNA is TGTGCCAGCAAGTGTGGACAGCTTAACTGCGAGCAGTACTTC.